This TCR beta chain was identified in a study of T cell changes during pregnancy in multiple sclerosis. The length of the CDR3 is 16 residues. With 6 bases clipped from V and 0 bases from J, the junction kept 10 bases outside the gene matches. Per the germline V gene, CDR1 is ENHRY and CDR2 is SYGVKD. The protocol was immunoSEQ multiplex PCR, while the TCRdb copy is restricted to in-frame clones and leaves out a portion. The table shows 50,000 or so clones, with roughly 92% occurring only once. The clonotype originates from a female donor with multiple sclerosis, enrolled in a pregnancy study. The chain joins TRBV10-3 to TRBJ1-1, with 7 bases aligning to TRBD1. Specimen: CD4+ T cells from peripheral blood mononuclear cells, collected in the third trimester of pregnancy. Here the CDR3 DNA reads TGTGCCATCAGGGATAGGACAGGCACCTTGAACACTGAAGCTTTCTTT. Translation gives CAIRDRTGTLNTEAFF.